This TCR beta chain was identified during a study of blood T cell repertoires in COVID-19. Assay: immunoSEQ multiplex PCR; the TCRdb copy retains only in-frame clones and omits some. Counted here are 150,000 to 200,000 clones, more than 75% occurring once; the ten biggest clones make up approximately 15%. Germline V gene data show CDR1 as SGHRS and CDR2 as YFSETQ. The CDR3 totals 18 residues. V was clipped by 1 base and J by 6 bases; unmatched bases: 11. This chain links TRBV5-1 with TRBJ2-1; 12 nucleotides line up with TRBD2. The TCR originated in a woman aged 45 to 65 who had recovered from COVID-19. The source material was PBMCs or T cells enriched from blood (not recorded which). The CDR3: CASSLLPRTSGIGNEQFF. In DNA, the CDR3 is TGCGCCAGCAGCTTGTTACCCCGGACTAGCGGGATCGGCAATGAGCAGTTCTTC.